This T cell receptor beta chain was obtained from a study of T cell repertoires in cytomegalovirus infection (dated by TCRdb to the late 2010s). About the study as a whole: The peptide stimulations were aimed at well-studied HLA-B-restricted epitopes as well as recently identified HLA-C-restricted CMV epitopes, whose presentation resists viral immunomodulation. The HLA type of each donor mattered for the analysis, because public TCR beta signatures pointed to carriage of CMV infection along with the matching HLA type.

V is reduced by 5 bases and J by 5 bases, leaving a spacing of 24 bases between them. According to the germline V gene (reference sequence), CDR1 reads MNHEY and CDR2 reads SMNVEV. The CDR3 spans 17 residues, from the cysteine through the phenylalanine. Only the CDR3 region is kept as DNA, spanning 51 bases read in frame from base 1. TCRdb lists the instrument as Illumina HiSeq 1500. TCRdb trimmed the raw reads at Q25, called clones with MiXCR and kept productive beta chains. Entries are consolidated by CDR3 protein sequence, retaining the most common genes and DNA. This sample holds about a million distinct CDR3 sequences; approximately 31% were observed only once. The ten largest make up 13% of the sample. The treatment or condition label, read with the paper, signifies: in vitro stimulation with specific CMV peptide epitopes to enrich CMV-specific T cells. The full study reports these points: Carriers of CMV infection plus the relevant HLA type were discriminated by the cumulative frequency of public TCR beta family members in the study cohort and in an independent roughly 400-donor cohort. The ex vivo response was dominated by HLA-C-restricted CMV-specific TCR beta clonotypes, which also provided the single most frequent clonotype in two of eight donors.

A remark on this clonotype: What antigen it recognizes has not been identified. The record has no base qualities; no much larger clone is one base away.

The chain is encoded by TRBV27 joined to TRBJ2-5, with the D segment possibly TRBD1 or TRBD2, each aligning over 5 bases. Source: cultured CD8+ T cells from PBMCs, taken from culture after CMV antigen stimulation. The TCR comes from a human donor in good health (CMV status not recorded). Some clones in this sample may be carry-over from other donors' samples. The bases read TGTGCCAGCAGTCCCCTCGGGGTAGGGGTGATCAAGGAGACCCAGTACTTC. The resulting protein is CASSPLGVGVIKETQYF.